The 16 T cell receptor beta chains below come from one sample, sequenced in a study of shared clonotypes between healthy human individuals. Sequenced by immunoSEQ multiplex PCR; TCRdb stores in-frame clones only, minus some. The sample has roughly 1,600,000 clones; approximately 98.5% are singletons. The material sequenced was naive CD4+ T cells sorted from blood. Regarding subset: CD45RA+ positively selected. The receptors come from a man aged 30-40 years in good health.

V and J are TRBV2 and TRBJ2-1; D may be TRBD2 (6 bases). The germline V gene encodes CDR1 SNHLY and CDR2 FYNNEI. The CDR3 has 16 amino acids. V dropped 7 bases and J dropped 8 bases, with 24 bases sitting between them. The CDR3 region has the DNA TGTGCCAGCATGTCGACTAGTCTCCTCGTCCCCGATGAGCAGTTCTTC. Translation: CASMSTSLLVPDEQFF.

The rearrangement joins TRBV7-8 to TRBJ2-5, with 8 bases aligning to TRBD2. J gave up 4 bases and V 5 bases, and 0 bases lay outside the gene matches. Germline loops: CDR1 SGHVS, CDR2 FQNEAQ. This CDR3 contains 12 residues. Here the CDR3 reads CASSAGGETQYF. The CDR3 nucleotides read TGTGCCAGCAGCGCGGGAGGAGAGACCCAGTACTTC. The variable domain in full, completed from reference TRBV7-8 and TRBJ2-5, reads GAGVSQSPRYKVAKRGQDVALRCDPISGHVSLFWYQQALGQGPEFLTYFQNEAQLDKSGLPSDRFFAERPEGSVSTLKIQRTQQEDSAVYLCASSAGGETQYFGPGTRLLVL.

J is TRBJ1-4 and V is TRBV19, with unresolved D. This CDR3 region has 13 residues. CDR1 LNHDA and CDR2 SQIVND come from the germline V gene (reference sequence). The germline V and J ends were trimmed by 2 bases and 8 bases, with 9 bases remaining between them. In DNA form, the CDR3 reads TGTGCCAGTAGTATAAGGAGTGAGGAAAAACTGTTTTTT. The encoded protein is CASSIRSEEKLFF.

V usage is TRBV10-3 and J usage is TRBJ2-2; a weak D match, TRBD2 (6 bases). The CDR3 runs to 14 residues. The V and J ends lost 2 bases and 3 bases respectively, with 7 bases between them. CDR1 ENHRY and CDR2 SYGVKD come from the germline V gene. This CDR3 is CAISEGGYTGELFF. The CDR3 region has the DNA TGTGCCATCAGTGAGGGGGGGTACACCGGGGAGCTGTTTTTT.

The gene calls are TRBV29-1 and TRBJ1-3; possibly TRBD1 for D (6 bases). This CDR3 region has 15 residues. V lost 0 bases and J 0 bases, leaving 9 bases between the germline ends. Germline-derived CDR1 and CDR2 are SQVTM and ANQGSEA. The CDR3 DNA is TGCAGCGTTGAAGACCCGACAGGCTCTGGAAACACCATATATTTT. Amino acid sequence: CSVEDPTGSGNTIYF.

The rearrangement uses TRBV7-2 and TRBJ2-7; D might be TRBD1 (5 bases). Between the trimmed V and J ends, which lost 1 base and 2 bases, there was a span of 12 bases. CDR1 and CDR2 from the germline V gene are SGHTA and FQGNSA. The CDR3 length is 15 residues. In nucleotides, the CDR3 is TGTGCCAGCAGCTTAGTATTTGAACAGGCCTACGAGCAGTACTTC. Its translation: CASSLVFEQAYEQYF.

V and J are TRBV2 and TRBJ1-5; 10 bases are a match to TRBD1. The length of the CDR3 is 18 residues. Trimming at V came to 5 bases and at J to 5 bases, leaving 15 bases not matched to a gene. Germline-derived CDR1 and CDR2 are SNHLY and FYNNEI. The CDR3: CASSRRTGGRLVDQPQHF. The DNA for the CDR3 is TGTGCCAGCAGTAGGAGGACAGGGGGTAGATTGGTAGATCAGCCCCAGCATTTT.

The gene calls are TRBV2 and TRBJ2-3, with D possibly being TRBD1 (5 bases). Between the trimmed V and J ends, which lost 6 bases and 3 bases, there was a span of 10 bases. The CDR3 is 13 amino acids. The germline CDR1 and CDR2 sequences are SNHLY and FYNNEI. CDR3 bases: TGTGCCAGCAGCAGGGTGAGGACAGATACGCAGTATTTT. It specifies CASSRVRTDTQYF.

V and J are TRBV5-6 and TRBJ2-3; D is possibly TRBD2 (5 bases). Germline V gene lookup returns CDR1 SGHDT and CDR2 YYEEEE. The CDR3 covers 16 residues. Between the trimmed V and J ends, which lost 0 bases and 4 bases, there was a span of 15 bases. The CDR3 DNA reads TGTGCCAGCAGCTTGGATGCCGGGATCCCCGCAGATACGCAGTATTTT. Translation: CASSLDAGIPADTQYF.

The V call is TRBV29-1, the J call TRBJ2-2, with 9 bases that match TRBD2. Germline lookup yields CDR1 SQVTM and CDR2 ANQGSEA. The ends lost 5 bases at V and 3 bases at J; junction bases unmatched: 4. This CDR3 is built from 14 residues. CDR3 nucleotide sequence: TGCAGCGTTCGAGCGGGAGGAGACACCGGGGAGCTGTTTTTT. This sequence encodes CSVRAGGDTGELFF.

The chain joins TRBV9 to TRBJ1-1; 7 bases match TRBD1. This CDR3 is built from 16 residues. Germline CDR1 SGDLS, CDR2 YYNGEE. Trimming took 1 base from V and 3 from J; bases not matched to a gene: 9. Here the CDR3 DNA reads TGTGCCAGCAGCGTATCAGGACAGGCAGGGTACACTGAAGCTTTCTTT. Protein product: CASSVSGQAGYTEAFF. The full variable domain, completed using reference TRBV9 and TRBJ1-1, is DSGVTQTPKHLITATGQRVTLRCSPRSGDLSVYWYQQSLDQGLQFLIQYYNGEERAKGNILERFSAQQFPDLHSELNLSSLELGDSALYFCASSVSGQAGYTEAFFGQGTRLTVV.

This rearrangement joins TRBV14 to TRBJ2-1, with 13 bases that match TRBD2. From germline, CDR1 is SGHDN and CDR2 FVKESK. CDR3 length equals 16 residues. V trimming: 1 base; J trimming: 4 bases; junction bases outside the gene matches: 1. CDR3 loop: CASSQAGLAGYNEQFF. DNA for the CDR3: TGTGCCAGCAGCCAAGCGGGACTAGCGGGGTACAATGAGCAGTTCTTC.

The rearrangement joins TRBV6-1 to TRBJ2-7, with 9 positions matching TRBD1. Trimming removed 3 bases from V and 3 bases from J; junction bases left unmatched: 9. The CDR3 is 16 amino acids. Germline V gene data show CDR1 as MNHNS and CDR2 as SASEGT. The CDR3 DNA sequence: TGTGCCAGCAGTGATAGGGGACAGGGAACTGGCTACGAGCAGTACTTC. Translation: CASSDRGQGTGYEQYF.

The chain combines TRBV4-2 with TRBJ1-4; D remains ambiguous. There are 16 residues in the CDR3. The germline gives CDR1 LGHNA, CDR2 YNFKEQ. V dropped 4 bases and J dropped 7 bases, with 19 bases sitting between them. The CDR3 coding sequence is TGTGCCAGCAGCCCAGTCCCTCGAGGAATGGGTGAAAAACTGTTTTTT. This codes for CASSPVPRGMGEKLFF.

The CDR3 coding sequence is TGTGCCAGCAGCCAAGATCTCTACGAGCAGTACTTC. The encoded protein is CASSQDLYEQYF. The chain is built from TRBV14 and TRBJ2-7, with no clear D. Germline V lookup: CDR1 SGHDN, CDR2 FVKESK. V was trimmed by 0 bases and J by 3 bases, leaving 3 bases between them. The CDR3 is 12 amino acids.

V and J are TRBV5-1 and TRBJ2-2, with TRBD2 matching 7 bases. The CDR3 has 16 amino acids. From germline, CDR1 is SGHRS and CDR2 YFSETQ. Unmatched junction bases numbered 9, after V lost 3 bases and J lost 4 bases. This CDR3 is CASSSGKLASTGELFF. DNA of the CDR3: TGCGCCAGCAGCTCCGGCAAACTAGCGAGCACCGGGGAGCTGTTTTTT.